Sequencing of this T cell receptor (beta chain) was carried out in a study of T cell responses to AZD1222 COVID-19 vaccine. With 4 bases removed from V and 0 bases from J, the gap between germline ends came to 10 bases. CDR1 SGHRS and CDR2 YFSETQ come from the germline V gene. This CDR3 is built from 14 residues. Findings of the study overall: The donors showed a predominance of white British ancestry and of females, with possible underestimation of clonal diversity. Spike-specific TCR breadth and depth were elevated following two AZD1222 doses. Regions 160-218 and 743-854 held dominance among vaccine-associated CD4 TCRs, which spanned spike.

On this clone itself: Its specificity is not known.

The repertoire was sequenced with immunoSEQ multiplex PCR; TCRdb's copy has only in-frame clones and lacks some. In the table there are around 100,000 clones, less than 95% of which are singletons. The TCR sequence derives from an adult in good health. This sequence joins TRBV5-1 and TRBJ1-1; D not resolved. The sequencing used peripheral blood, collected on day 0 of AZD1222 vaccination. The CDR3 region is CASSPRNMNTEAFF. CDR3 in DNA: TGCGCCAGCAGCCCCCGGAACATGAACACTGAAGCTTTCTTT.